Listed below are T cell receptor beta chains from one sample, sequenced in a study of cytomegalovirus exposure and HLA in healthy donors. TCRdb keeps only in-frame clones here, not all; method: immunoSEQ multiplex PCR. In the table there are 190,000 or so clones, around 81% of which are singletons. What was sequenced was PBMCs. The receptors shown here come from a woman between 18 and 30 years old in good health and CMV-seropositive. The CDR3 runs from the conserved cysteine through the conserved F or W. A D gene is named only where the DNA matches it firmly. Expanded clones get a size class; other rows say once, few or many, or leave the size out.

d_call cdr3_length clone_size j_call v_call cdr3_aa cdr3_nt
NA 13 NA TRBJ1-6 TRBV6-5 CATSQGVGSPLHF TGTGCCACCTCACAGGGTGTAGGTTCACCCCTCCACTTT
TRBD1 15 few TRBJ1-1 TRBV5-1 CASSFPTGENTEAFF TGCGCCAGCAGCTTCCCGACAGGGGAGAACACTGAAGCTTTCTTT
TRBD2 17 NA TRBJ2-2 TRBV9 CASSVGLAGVGTGELFF TGTGCCAGCAGCGTAGGACTAGCGGGGGTTGGCACCGGGGAGCTGTTTTTT
NA 13 NA TRBJ1-5 TRBV2 CASKPSYNQPQHF TGTGCCAGCAAGCCGTCTTACAATCAGCCCCAGCATTTT
NA 16 NA TRBJ2-5 TRBV5-6 CASLLGGGLRRETQYF TGTGCCAGCCTTTTAGGGGGGGGCTTGCGAAGGGAGACCCAGTACTTC
TRBD2 16 NA TRBJ2-1 TRBV7-2 CASSSGTSGGRGEQFF TGTGCCAGCAGCTCGGGGACTAGCGGGGGGCGTGGTGAGCAGTTCTTC
TRBD1 15 NA TRBJ1-2 TRBV27 CASRRTGQGAGGYTF TGTGCCAGCAGGAGGACGGGACAGGGGGCCGGTGGCTACACCTTC
TRBD1 16 NA TRBJ1-2 TRBV7-6 CASRDVLGDSVYGYTF TGTGCCAGCAGAGACGTCCTGGGGGACAGTGTCTATGGCTACACCTTC
NA 12 once TRBJ2-5 TRBV10-2 CASSANGETQYF TGCGCCAGCAGCGCTAATGGAGAGACCCAGTACTTC
NA 13 NA TRBJ2-1 TRBV9 CASSVSHSNEQFF TGTGCCAGCAGCGTTTCCCACAGCAATGAGCAGTTCTTC
TRBD1 14 NA TRBJ1-2 TRBV6-5 CASSTDRGNYGYTF TGTGCCAGCAGCACGGACAGGGGTAACTATGGCTACACCTTC
TRBD1 13 NA TRBJ1-2 TRBV29-1 CSIQGAEDYGYTF TGCAGCATACAGGGGGCAGAGGACTATGGCTACACCTTC
NA 16 NA TRBJ2-1 TRBV13 CASSLAEGRTYNEQFF TGTGCCAGCAGCTTAGCGGAGGGCAGGACCTACAATGAGCAGTTCTTC
NA 14 NA TRBJ1-5 TRBV10-2 CASSEMRSNQPQHF TGCGCCAGCAGTGAGATGAGGTCTAATCAGCCCCAGCATTTT
NA 15 NA TRBJ1-2 TRBV5-1 CASRGTGLDDYGYTF TGCGCCAGCAGGGGGACTGGGTTGGACGACTATGGCTACACCTTC
TRBD1 14 NA TRBJ1-6 TRBV6-6 CASRGQGGSSPLHF TGTGCCAGCAGGGGACAGGGTGGTAGTTCACCCCTCCACTTT
TRBD1 14 NA TRBJ1-2 TRBV2 CASKAQTGVGGYTF TGTGCCAGCAAGGCCCAGACAGGGGTCGGAGGCTACACCTTC
NA 15 NA TRBJ2-1 TRBV5-1 CASSLEPGTYNEQFF TGCGCCAGCAGCTTGGAACCCGGGACTTACAATGAGCAGTTCTTC
NA 14 NA TRBJ1-2 TRBV6-1 CASSEAGADYGYTF TGTGCCAGCAGTGAAGCAGGTGCGGACTATGGCTACACCTTC
NA 12 NA TRBJ1-6 TRBV6-5 CASSLRSQPLHF TGTGCCAGCAGTCTCAGATCTCAACCCCTCCACTTT
TRBD1 15 NA TRBJ2-2 TRBV6-1 CASSELDRAAGELFF TGTGCCAGCAGTGAACTCGACAGGGCTGCCGGGGAGCTGTTTTTT
NA 13 NA TRBJ2-5 TRBV7-8 CASSSSEHRIQYF TGTGCCAGCAGTTCCAGCGAGCACAGGATCCAGTACTTC
NA 13 NA TRBJ1-2 TRBV5-1 CASSLTLSDGYTF TGCGCCAGCAGCTTGACCCTTTCAGATGGCTACACCTTC
TRBD1 17 NA TRBJ2-7 TRBV23-1 CASTPLGQGFSVNEQYF TGCGCCAGCACCCCCCTCGGACAGGGTTTTTCCGTGAACGAGCAGTACTTC
TRBD1 14 NA TRBJ1-1 TRBV5-5 CARTGVIVGTEAFF TGTGCCAGGACAGGGGTGATCGTGGGGACTGAAGCTTTCTTT
NA 12 once TRBJ1-3 TRBV5-6 CASSTGGNTIYF TGTGCCAGCAGCACAGGTGGAAACACCATATATTTT
NA 13 NA TRBJ2-7 TRBV7-9 CASSKTGTYEQYF TGTGCCAGCAGTAAGACGGGGACCTACGAGCAGTACTTC
NA 14 NA TRBJ1-2 TRBV18 CASSPKTANYGYTF TGTGCCAGCTCACCAAAGACAGCTAACTATGGCTACACCTTC
TRBD2 15 NA TRBJ2-3 TRBV7-3 CASSASGGFTDTQYF TGTGCCAGCAGCGCTAGCGGGGGATTCACAGATACGCAGTATTTT
NA 18 NA TRBJ2-1 TRBV27 CASSLSPLKVERGNEQFF TGTGCCAGCAGTTTAAGCCCCCTAAAAGTTGAAAGGGGCAATGAGCAGTTCTTC
TRBD2 15 NA TRBJ2-3 TRBV6-1 CASSETSGGIDTQYF TGTGCCAGCAGCGAGACTAGCGGGGGGATTGATACGCAGTATTTT
NA 16 NA TRBJ1-1 TRBV7-2 CASSPFRGGWGTEAFF TGTGCCAGCAGCCCCTTCCGGGGGGGTTGGGGCACTGAAGCTTTCTTT
NA 15 NA TRBJ1-4 TRBV4-3 CASSQEVTAFEKLFF TGCGCCAGCAGCCAAGAGGTGACAGCCTTTGAAAAACTGTTTTTT
NA 13 NA TRBJ2-7 TRBV6-1 CASSEGHLGEQYF TGTGCCAGCAGTGAGGGACATCTTGGGGAGCAGTACTTC
TRBD1 15 few TRBJ2-7 TRBV7-9 CASSLGTGWTYEQYF TGTGCCAGCAGCCTAGGGACAGGGTGGACCTACGAGCAGTACTTC
TRBD2 15 NA TRBJ2-1 TRBV6-1 CASRGTSRLEDEQFF TGTGCCAGCAGAGGGACTAGCCGGCTTGAGGATGAGCAGTTCTTC
NA 14 once TRBJ1-1 TRBV9 CASSVGGENTEAFF TGTGCCAGCAGCGTAGGAGGCGAAAACACTGAAGCTTTCTTT